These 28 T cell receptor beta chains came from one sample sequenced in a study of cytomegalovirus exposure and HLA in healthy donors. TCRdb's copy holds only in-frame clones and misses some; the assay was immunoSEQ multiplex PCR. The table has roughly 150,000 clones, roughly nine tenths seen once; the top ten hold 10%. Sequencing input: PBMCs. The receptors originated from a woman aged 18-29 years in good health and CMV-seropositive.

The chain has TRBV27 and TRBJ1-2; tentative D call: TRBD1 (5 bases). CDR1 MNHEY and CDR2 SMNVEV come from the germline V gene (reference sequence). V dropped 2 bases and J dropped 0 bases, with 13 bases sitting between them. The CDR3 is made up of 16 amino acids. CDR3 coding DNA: TGTGCCAGCAGTTTACGCGGGGGGAGAGCTAACTATGGCTACACCTTC. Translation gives CASSLRGGRANYGYTF.

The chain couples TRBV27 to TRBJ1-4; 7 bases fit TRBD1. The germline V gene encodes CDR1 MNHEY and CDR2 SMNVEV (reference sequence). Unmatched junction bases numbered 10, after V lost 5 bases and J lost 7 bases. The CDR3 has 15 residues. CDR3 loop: CASSPTQGMSEKLFF. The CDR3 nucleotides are TGTGCCAGCAGTCCAACACAGGGGATGAGTGAAAAACTGTTTTTT.

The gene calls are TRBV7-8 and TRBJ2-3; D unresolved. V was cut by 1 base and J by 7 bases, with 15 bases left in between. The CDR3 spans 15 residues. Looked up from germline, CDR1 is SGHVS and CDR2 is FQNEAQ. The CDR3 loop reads CASSLGSTAPHTQYF. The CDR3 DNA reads TGTGCCAGCAGCTTAGGTTCAACAGCCCCACATACGCAGTATTTT.

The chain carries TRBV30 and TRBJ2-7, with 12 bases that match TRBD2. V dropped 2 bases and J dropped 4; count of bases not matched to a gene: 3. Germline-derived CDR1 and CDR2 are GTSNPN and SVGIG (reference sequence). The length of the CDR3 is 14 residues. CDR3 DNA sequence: TGTGCCTGGAGTAGCCTAGCGGGAGGGTACGAGCAGTACTTC. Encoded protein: CAWSSLAGGYEQYF. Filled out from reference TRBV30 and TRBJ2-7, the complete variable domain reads SQTIHQWPATLVQPVGSPLSLECTVEGTSNPNLYWYRQAAGRGLQLLFYSVGIGQISSEVPQNLSASRPQDRQFILSSKKLLLSDSGFYLCAWSSLAGGYEQYFGPGTRLTVT.

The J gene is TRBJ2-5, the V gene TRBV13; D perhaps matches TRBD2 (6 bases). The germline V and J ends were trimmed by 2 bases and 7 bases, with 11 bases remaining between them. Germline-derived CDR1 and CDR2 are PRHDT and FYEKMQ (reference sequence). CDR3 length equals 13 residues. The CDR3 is CASSLRGGGTQYF. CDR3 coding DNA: TGTGCCAGCAGCTTAAGGGGAGGCGGGACCCAGTACTTC.

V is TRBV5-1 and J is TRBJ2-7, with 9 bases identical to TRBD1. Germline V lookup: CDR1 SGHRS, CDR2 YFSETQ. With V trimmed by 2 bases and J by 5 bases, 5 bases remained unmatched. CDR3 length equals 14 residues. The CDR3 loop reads CASSLGGQGDEQYF. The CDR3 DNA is TGCGCCAGCAGCTTAGGGGGACAGGGTGACGAGCAGTACTTC.

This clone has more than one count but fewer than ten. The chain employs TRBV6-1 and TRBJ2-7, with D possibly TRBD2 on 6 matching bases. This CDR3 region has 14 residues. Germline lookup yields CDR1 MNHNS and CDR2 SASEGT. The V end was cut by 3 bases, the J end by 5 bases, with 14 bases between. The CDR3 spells CASSDLGGLNEQYF. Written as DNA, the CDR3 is TGTGCCAGCAGTGACCTGGGGGGATTAAACGAGCAGTACTTC.

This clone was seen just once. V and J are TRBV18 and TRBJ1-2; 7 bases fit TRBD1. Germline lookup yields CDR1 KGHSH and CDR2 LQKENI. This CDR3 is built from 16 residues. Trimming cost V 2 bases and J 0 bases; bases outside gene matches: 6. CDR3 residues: CASSPETGQTNYGYTF. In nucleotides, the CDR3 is TGTGCCAGCTCACCAGAAACGGGACAGACTAACTATGGCTACACCTTC.

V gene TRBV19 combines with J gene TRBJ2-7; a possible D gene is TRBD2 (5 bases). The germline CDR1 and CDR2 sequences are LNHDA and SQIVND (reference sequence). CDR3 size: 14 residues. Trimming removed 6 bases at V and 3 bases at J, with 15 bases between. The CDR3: CASRSERPLYEQYF. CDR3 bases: TGTGCCAGTAGGTCCGAGCGGCCTCTCTACGAGCAGTACTTC.

The CDR3 here is CAISESWQDTYEQYF. As DNA, the CDR3 is TGTGCCATCAGTGAATCCTGGCAGGACACCTACGAGCAGTACTTC. The V call is TRBV10-3, the J call TRBJ2-7, with a possible D match to TRBD1 (5 bases). Trimming pared 3 bases from V and 2 bases from J, leaving 14 bases between. The CDR3 sequence is 15 residues long. Germline-derived CDR1 and CDR2 are ENHRY and SYGVKD.

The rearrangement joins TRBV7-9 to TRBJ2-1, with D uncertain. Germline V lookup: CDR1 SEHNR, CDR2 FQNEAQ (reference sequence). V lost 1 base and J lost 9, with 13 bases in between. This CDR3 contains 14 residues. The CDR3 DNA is TGTGCCAGCAGCTTAGACCCGGGTCACGGTGAGCAGTTCTTC. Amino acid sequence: CASSLDPGHGEQFF. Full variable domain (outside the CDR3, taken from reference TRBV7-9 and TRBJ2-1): DTGVSQNPRHKITKRGQNVTFRCDPISEHNRLYWYRQTLGQGPEFLTYFQNEAQLEKSRLLSDRFSAERPKGSFSTLEIQRTEQGDSAMYLCASSLDPGHGEQFFGPGTRLTVL.

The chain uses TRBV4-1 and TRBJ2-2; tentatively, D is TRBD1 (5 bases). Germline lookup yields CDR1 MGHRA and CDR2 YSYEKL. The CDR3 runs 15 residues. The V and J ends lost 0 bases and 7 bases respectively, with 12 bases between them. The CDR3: CASSQEDTLGGELFF. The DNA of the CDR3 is TGCGCCAGCAGCCAAGAGGACACCCTCGGCGGGGAGCTGTTTTTT.

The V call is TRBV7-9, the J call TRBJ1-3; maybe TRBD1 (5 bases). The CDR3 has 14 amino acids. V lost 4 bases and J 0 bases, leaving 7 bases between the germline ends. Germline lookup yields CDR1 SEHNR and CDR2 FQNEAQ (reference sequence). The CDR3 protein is CASSSQGSGNTIYF. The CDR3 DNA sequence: TGTGCCAGCAGCTCCCAGGGCTCTGGAAACACCATATATTTT.

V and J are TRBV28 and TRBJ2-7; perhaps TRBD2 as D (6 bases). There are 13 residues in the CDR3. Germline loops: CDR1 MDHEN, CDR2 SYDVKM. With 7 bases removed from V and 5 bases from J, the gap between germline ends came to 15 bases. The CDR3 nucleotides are TGTGCCAGCACCCGGGAGTTTCCTGACGAGCAGTACTTC. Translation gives CASTREFPDEQYF. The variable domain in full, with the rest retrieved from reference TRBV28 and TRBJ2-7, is DVKVTQSSRYLVKRTGEKVFLECVQDMDHENMFWYRQDPGLGLRLIYFSYDVKMKEKGDIPEGYSVSREKKERFSLILESASTNQTSMYLCASTREFPDEQYFGPGTRLTVT.

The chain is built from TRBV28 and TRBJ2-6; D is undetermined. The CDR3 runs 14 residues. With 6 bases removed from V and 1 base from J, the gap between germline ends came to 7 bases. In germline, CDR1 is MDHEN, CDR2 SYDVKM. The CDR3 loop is CASSVTSGANVLTF. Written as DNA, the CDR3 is TGTGCCAGCAGCGTGACATCTGGGGCCAACGTCCTGACTTTC.

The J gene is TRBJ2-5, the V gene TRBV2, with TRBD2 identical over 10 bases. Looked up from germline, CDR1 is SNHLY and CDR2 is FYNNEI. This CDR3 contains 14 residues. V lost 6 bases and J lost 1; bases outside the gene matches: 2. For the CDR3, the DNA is TGTGCCAGCAGGCGACTAGCGGGCCAAGAGACCCAGTACTTC. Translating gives CASRRLAGQETQYF.

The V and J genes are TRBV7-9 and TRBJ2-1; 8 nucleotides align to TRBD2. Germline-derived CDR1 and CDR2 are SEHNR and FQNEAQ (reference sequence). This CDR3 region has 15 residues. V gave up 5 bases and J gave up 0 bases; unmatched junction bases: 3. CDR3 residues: CASSTSGSSYNEQFF. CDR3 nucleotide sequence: TGTGCCAGCAGCACTAGCGGTAGCTCCTACAATGAGCAGTTCTTC.

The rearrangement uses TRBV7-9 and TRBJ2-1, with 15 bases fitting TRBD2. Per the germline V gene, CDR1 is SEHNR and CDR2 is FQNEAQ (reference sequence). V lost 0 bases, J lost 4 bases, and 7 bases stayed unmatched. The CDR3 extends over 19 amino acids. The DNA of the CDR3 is TGTGCCAGCAGCTTAGCGTTGGGACTAGCGGGAGGCCAATACAATGAGCAGTTCTTC. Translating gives CASSLALGLAGGQYNEQFF.

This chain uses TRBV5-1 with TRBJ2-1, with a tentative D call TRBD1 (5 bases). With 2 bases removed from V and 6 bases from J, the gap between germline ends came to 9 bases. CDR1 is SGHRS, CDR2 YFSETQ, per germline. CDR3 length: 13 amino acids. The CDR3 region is CASSFIQGNEQFF. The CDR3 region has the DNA TGCGCCAGCAGCTTTATTCAGGGCAATGAGCAGTTCTTC.

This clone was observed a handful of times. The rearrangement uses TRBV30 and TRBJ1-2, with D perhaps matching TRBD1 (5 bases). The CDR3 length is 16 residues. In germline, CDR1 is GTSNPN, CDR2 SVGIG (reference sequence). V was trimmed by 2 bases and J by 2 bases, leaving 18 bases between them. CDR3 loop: CAWSPGGGSRNYGYTF. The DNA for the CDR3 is TGTGCCTGGAGTCCCGGGGGGGGTTCACGGAACTATGGCTACACCTTC.

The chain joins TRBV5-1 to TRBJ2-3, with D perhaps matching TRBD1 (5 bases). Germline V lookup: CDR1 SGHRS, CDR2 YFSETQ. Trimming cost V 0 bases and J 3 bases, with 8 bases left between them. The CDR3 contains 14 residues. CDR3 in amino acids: CASSLVAGTDTQYF. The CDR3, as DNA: TGCGCCAGCAGCTTGGTAGCAGGGACAGATACGCAGTATTTT.

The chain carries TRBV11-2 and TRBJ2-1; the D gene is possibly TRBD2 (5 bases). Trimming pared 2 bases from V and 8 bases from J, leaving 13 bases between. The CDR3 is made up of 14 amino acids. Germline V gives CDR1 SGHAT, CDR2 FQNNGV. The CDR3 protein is CASSLKIAGDEQFF. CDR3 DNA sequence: TGTGCCAGCAGCTTAAAAATTGCGGGCGATGAGCAGTTCTTC. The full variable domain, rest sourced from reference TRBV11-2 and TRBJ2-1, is EAGVAQSPRYKIIEKRQSVAFWCNPISGHATLYWYQQILGQGPKLLIQFQNNGVVDDSQLPKDRFSAERLKGVDSTLKIQPAKLEDSAVYLCASSLKIAGDEQFFGPGTRLTVL.

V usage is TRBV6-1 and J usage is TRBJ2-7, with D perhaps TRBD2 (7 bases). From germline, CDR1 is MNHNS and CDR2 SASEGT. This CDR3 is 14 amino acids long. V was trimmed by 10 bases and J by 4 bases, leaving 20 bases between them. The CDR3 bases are TGTGCCACCACCCGTGGGGGGGCCCTGTACGAGCAGTACTTC. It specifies CATTRGGALYEQYF.

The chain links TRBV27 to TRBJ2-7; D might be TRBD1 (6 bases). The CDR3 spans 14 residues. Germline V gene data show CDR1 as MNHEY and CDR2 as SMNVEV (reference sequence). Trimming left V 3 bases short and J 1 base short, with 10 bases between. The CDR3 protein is CASSFTGSSYEQYF. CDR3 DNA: TGTGCCAGCAGTTTCACAGGGTCGTCCTACGAGCAGTACTTC.

CDR3 loop: CASSSYRGTDTQYF. CDR3 DNA: TGTGCCAGCAGTTCCTACCGGGGCACAGATACGCAGTATTTT. V usage is TRBV6-5 and J usage is TRBJ2-3; D unclear. V shed 4 bases and J shed 1 base, with 9 bases lying between them. CDR1 and CDR2 from the germline V gene are MNHEY and SVGAGI. This CDR3 is built from 14 residues.

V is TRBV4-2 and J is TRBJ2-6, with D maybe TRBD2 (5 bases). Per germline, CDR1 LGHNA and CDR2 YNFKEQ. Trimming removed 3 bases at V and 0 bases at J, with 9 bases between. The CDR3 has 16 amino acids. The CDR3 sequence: CASSHGVSSGANVLTF. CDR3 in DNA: TGTGCCAGCAGCCACGGGGTTAGCTCTGGGGCCAACGTCCTGACTTTC.

CDR3 nucleotides: TGTGCCAGCAGCTTCTACGTCGAGCAGTACTTC. Protein product: CASSFYVEQYF. The rearrangement uses TRBV5-8 and TRBJ2-7; D unclear. V lost 2 bases and J lost 6, with 6 bases in between. The germline V gene has CDR1 SGHTS and CDR2 YDEGEE. CDR3 size: 11 residues.

The CDR3 region has the DNA TGTGCCAGCAGCCGAGCGGGAGAAGAGACCCAGTACTTC. Amino acids: CASSRAGEETQYF. V usage is TRBV11-3 and J usage is TRBJ2-5, with TRBD2 identical over 8 bases. Germline CDR1 and CDR2: SGHNT and YENEEA. The CDR3 extends over 13 amino acids. Trimming took 5 bases from V and 3 from J; bases not matched to a gene: 2.